This is a list of T cell receptor beta chains from one sample in a study of response to subunit inactivated influenza vaccine. TCRdb independently ran MiXCR on the RT-PCR reads; one entry per CDR3 protein. Of about 480,000 distinct CDR3 sequences listed, 9.5% to 13% are singletons. Here the sequenced sample was PBMCs from blood, taken roughly 47 days after vaccination. These receptors were taken from a man aged 45-60 years who received an inactivated influenza vaccine. Both conserved end residues are part of each CDR3. The D gene is left open where the match is weak. Some rows have no size entry. The others give once, few or many, or a class for an expanded clone.

j_gene: TRBJ2-1; v_gene: TRBV18; abundance: many; d_gene: -; CDR3nt: TGTGCCAGCTCACCAAGGATAGCGAGCGAGGGAGCTGAGCAGTTCTTC; CDR3aa: CASSPRIASEGAEQFF
j_gene: TRBJ1-4; v_gene: TRBV5-1; abundance: -; d_gene: TRBD1; CDR3nt: TGCGCCAGCACTAATGACAGGGCGGGTGAAAAACTGTTTTTT; CDR3aa: CASTNDRAGEKLFF
j_gene: TRBJ1-3; v_gene: TRBV20-1; abundance: -; d_gene: TRBD1; CDR3nt: TGCAGTGCTAGAGCTGGGACAGCCGGAAACACCATATATTTT; CDR3aa: CSARAGTAGNTIYF
j_gene: TRBJ2-4; v_gene: TRBV6-1; abundance: few; d_gene: TRBD2; CDR3nt: TGTGCCAGCAGGACGGGGACTACCAAAAACATTCAGTACTTC; CDR3aa: CASRTGTTKNIQYF
j_gene: TRBJ2-2; v_gene: TRBV4-3; abundance: few; d_gene: -; CDR3nt: TGCGCCAGCAGCCAAGTGGTGGGTATTGCCTTACATGGGAACACCGGGGAGCTGTTTTTT; CDR3aa: CASSQVVGIALHGNTGELFF
j_gene: TRBJ2-6; v_gene: TRBV7-8; abundance: -; d_gene: -; CDR3nt: TGTGCCAGCAGCTATCCGGTGACTTACAGCTCTGGGGCCAACGTCCTGACTTTC; CDR3aa: CASSYPVTYSSGANVLTF
j_gene: TRBJ2-5; v_gene: TRBV25-1; abundance: few; d_gene: TRBD2; CDR3nt: TGTGCCAGCAGTGAAGGACTAGCGGGAGGGGAGACCCAGTACTTC; CDR3aa: CASSEGLAGGETQYF
j_gene: TRBJ2-7; v_gene: TRBV3-1; abundance: -; d_gene: -; CDR3nt: TGTGCCAGCAGCCAAGGGGTAGGTAGCTCCTACGAGCAGTACTTC; CDR3aa: CASSQGVGSSYEQYF
j_gene: TRBJ2-3; v_gene: TRBV5-1; abundance: -; d_gene: -; CDR3nt: TGCGCCAGCAGCCCGGGCCGCTGGGAGCTGAGGACAGATACGCAGTATTTT; CDR3aa: CASSPGRWELRTDTQYF
j_gene: TRBJ1-2; v_gene: TRBV10-3; abundance: -; d_gene: -; CDR3nt: TGTGCCATCAGTGAGTCCGCGGTAGCTAACTATGGCTACACCTTC; CDR3aa: CAISESAVANYGYTF
j_gene: TRBJ1-6; v_gene: TRBV19; abundance: few; d_gene: -; CDR3nt: TGTGCCAGTAGAGGCACATTCTATAATTCACCCCTCCACTTT; CDR3aa: CASRGTFYNSPLHF
j_gene: TRBJ1-2; v_gene: TRBV20-1; abundance: -; d_gene: -; CDR3nt: TGCAGGATACCAGGTGCCTATGGCTACACCTTC; CDR3aa: CRIPGAYGYTF
j_gene: TRBJ2-5; v_gene: TRBV11-2; abundance: -; d_gene: TRBD1; CDR3nt: TGTGCCAGCAGCTCCGAGGGACAGCCCGGGGAGACCCAGTACTTC; CDR3aa: CASSSEGQPGETQYF
j_gene: TRBJ2-1; v_gene: TRBV4-3; abundance: -; d_gene: TRBD1; CDR3nt: TGCGCCAGCAGCCAAGATCAGGGGACAGGAAGCTACAATGAGCAGTTCTTC; CDR3aa: CASSQDQGTGSYNEQFF
j_gene: TRBJ2-2; v_gene: TRBV11-2; abundance: many; d_gene: -; CDR3nt: TGTGCCAGCCACGGGGGCACGAACACCGGGGAGCTGTTTTTT; CDR3aa: CASHGGTNTGELFF
j_gene: TRBJ1-1; v_gene: TRBV29-1; abundance: -; d_gene: TRBD1; CDR3nt: TGCAGCGCGACAGGGTGGGACACTGAAGCTTTCTTT; CDR3aa: CSATGWDTEAFF